This TCR beta chain was identified during a study of T cell repertoires in ileal Crohn's disease (dated by TCRdb to the late 2010s). Context from the whole study: At the time of surgery, 35% of patients were active smokers, and the median duration of disease was roughly eight years. The study was conducted in parallel with a multicentre cohort that was designed to identify predictors of early endoscopic recurrence following ileocolonic resection. Endoscopic postoperative recurrence was defined by a Rutgeerts score above i0. TCR repertoire analysis was done in 50 or so Crohn's disease patients from a prospective multicentre cohort. Every patient underwent surgery because of a complication, which was stricturing disease in approximately 60% and penetrating disease in around 39%. About half of the patients received postoperative therapy: around ten received thiopurines and 15 to 20 received anti-TNF agents. A total of around 150 mucosal samples from some 60 patients were sequenced, with samples obtained at several locations on the surgical specimen and at postoperative endoscopy. Beyond this particular receptor, the publication reports: Compared with CD4 T cells, sorted CD8 T cells contained more high-frequency clones, which suggests that the mucosal expansions were mostly CD8. Mucosal CD4 and CD8 T cells were sorted and sequenced only in a subgroup of patients, the size of which was not stated. Endoscopic recurrence was linked to a higher percentage of high-frequency clones at surgery, and recurrence occurred in every patient whose clonality exceeded 26.8% (18/57). Compared with non-smokers, patients who were active smokers at surgery showed a significantly higher proportion of clonal expansions (roughly 26% vs 20%, p=0.02).

Ends trimmed: V by 5 bases, J by 1 base; bases unmatched to a gene: 1. CDR1 and CDR2 (SGHAT, FQDESV) derive from the germline V gene (reference sequence). The CDR3 goes from the cysteine to the phenylalanine over 14 residues. Only the CDR3 region is kept as DNA, spanning 42 bases read in frame from base 1. Eligible patients were adults with ileal or ileocolonic Crohn's disease who had an indication for ileocolonic resection. Whole ileal mucosal biopsies were stored frozen at -80°C before DNA extraction. A TRizol-based method was used to extract genomic DNA from the frozen whole biopsies, and the DNA was quantified with a NanoDrop 2000 spectrophotometer. Turning to this clone: Its binding antigen is unknown. No clone much larger than this one lies a single base away; base qualities are absent.

Five hundred nanograms of biopsy DNA per sample were submitted for commercial TCRB immunosequencing. CDR3 regions were amplified from genomic DNA by Adaptive Biotechnology using a two-step, amplification bias-controlled multiplex PCR. In the first PCR, primers covered every V and J gene segment, and in the second PCR, barcodes and Illumina adapters were added. CDR3 libraries were sequenced on an Illumina instrument. Under the source paper's analysis protocol: Analysis combined the vendor-provided pipelines with custom analysis of raw data in R/Bioconductor under R version 3.3.0. Clonality, which ranges from 0 to 1, was calculated as the inverse of the normalised Shannon entropy across all productive clones. High-frequency clones were defined as the repertoire share of the top 100 clones, retaining only clones passing a 95% confidence test. Repertoire diversity was measured with the Simpson index, and overlap between samples was measured with the Morisita-Horn index. The table was pulled from immuneACCESS by TCRdb, which kept in-frame rearrangements only. Such tables lose some clones; where checked, under half of the loss comes from unresolved V genes, and the rest has no known cause. V, J and clone size are those of that table, while D and trimming were read from the DNA. Counted in this sample were 4,900 or so clones; roughly 84% of them appeared once. The ten largest clones add up to 4.5% to 6% of the sample.

Sequenced input: ileal tissue. The chain couples TRBV11-1 to TRBJ2-7, with TRBD2 identical over 11 junction bases. This receptor was taken from an adult with Crohn's disease. Here is the DNA: TGTGCCAGCAGCGCTAGCGGGGGGTCCTACGAGCAGTACTTC. This codes for CASSASGGSYEQYF. The CDR3 plus the reference TRBV11-1 and TRBJ2-7 genes for the other parts give the full variable domain: EAEVAQSPRYKITEKSQAVAFWCDPISGHATLYWYRQILGQGPELLVQFQDESVVDDSQLPKDRFSAERLKGVDSTLKIQPAELGDSAMYLCASSASGGSYEQYFGPGTRLTVT.